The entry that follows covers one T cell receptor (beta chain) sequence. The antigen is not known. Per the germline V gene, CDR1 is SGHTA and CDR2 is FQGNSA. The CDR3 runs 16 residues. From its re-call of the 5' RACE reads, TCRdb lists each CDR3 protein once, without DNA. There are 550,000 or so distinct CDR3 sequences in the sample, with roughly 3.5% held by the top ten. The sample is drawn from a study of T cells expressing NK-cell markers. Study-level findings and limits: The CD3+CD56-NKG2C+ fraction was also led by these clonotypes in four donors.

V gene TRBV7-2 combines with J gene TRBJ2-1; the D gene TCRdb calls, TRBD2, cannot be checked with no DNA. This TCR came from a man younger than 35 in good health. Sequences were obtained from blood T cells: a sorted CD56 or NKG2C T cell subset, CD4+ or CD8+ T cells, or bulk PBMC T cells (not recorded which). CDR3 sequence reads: CASSLGRLAVYNEQFF.